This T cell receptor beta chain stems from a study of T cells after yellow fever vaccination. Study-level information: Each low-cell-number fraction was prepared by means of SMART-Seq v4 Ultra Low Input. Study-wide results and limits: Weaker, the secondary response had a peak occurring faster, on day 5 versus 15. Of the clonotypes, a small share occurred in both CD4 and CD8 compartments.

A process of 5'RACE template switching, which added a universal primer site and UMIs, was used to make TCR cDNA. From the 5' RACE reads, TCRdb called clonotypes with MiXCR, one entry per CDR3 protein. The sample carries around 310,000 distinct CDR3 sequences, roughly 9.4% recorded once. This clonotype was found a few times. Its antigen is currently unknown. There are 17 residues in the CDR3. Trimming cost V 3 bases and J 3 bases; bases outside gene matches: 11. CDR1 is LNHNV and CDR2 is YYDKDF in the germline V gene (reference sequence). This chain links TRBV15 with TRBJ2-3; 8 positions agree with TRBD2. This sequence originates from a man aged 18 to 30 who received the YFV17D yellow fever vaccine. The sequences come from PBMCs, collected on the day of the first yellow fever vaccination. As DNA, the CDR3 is TGTGCCACCAGCAGCCCGTCACGGGGGGGCGTAACAGATACGCAGTATTTT. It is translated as CATSSPSRGGVTDTQYF.